The 14 T cell receptor beta chains presented below share a single source sample, sequenced in a study of cytomegalovirus exposure and HLA in healthy donors. Vbeta (60) and Jbeta (13) primers were used in the PCR. Clones were sequenced by immunoSEQ multiplex PCR, and TCRdb holds only the in-frame ones, with some missing. The repertoire has roughly 130,000 clones, around two thirds of them found once; the top ten carry approximately 2.9%. The sample comprised PBMCs. The receptors were gathered from a human donor in good health.

This clone was observed a single time. V usage is TRBV2 and J usage is TRBJ2-7, with D possibly matching TRBD1 (6 bases). CDR1 is SNHLY and CDR2 is FYNNEI in the germline V gene. This CDR3 is built from 12 residues. Trimming took off 1 base at V and 6 bases at J, with 7 bases between the two ends. The CDR3 is CASSEGRGEQYF. CDR3 nucleotide sequence: TGTGCCAGCAGTGAAGGCAGGGGCGAGCAGTACTTC.

In its sample, this clone was seen once. V gene TRBV28 combines with J gene TRBJ2-7, with 8 bases lining up with TRBD1. Trimming removed 4 bases from V and 2 bases from J; junction bases left unmatched: 7. Looked up from germline, CDR1 is MDHEN and CDR2 is SYDVKM. This CDR3 is built from 15 residues. The CDR3 reads CASSSRTGRTYEQYF. In DNA, the CDR3 is TGTGCCAGCAGTTCCAGGACAGGGCGTACCTACGAGCAGTACTTC.

This rearrangement joins TRBV4-3 to TRBJ1-2, with D possibly TRBD1 on 5 matching bases. The germline CDR1 and CDR2 sequences are LGHNA and YSLEER. V was clipped by 0 bases and J by 2 bases, with 10 bases between them. There are 15 residues in the CDR3. Here the CDR3 reads CASSQDGGGNYGYTF. CDR3 nucleotides: TGCGCCAGCAGCCAAGACGGGGGGGGGAACTATGGCTACACCTTC.

This CDR3 reads CASSSGQGLNTEAFF. In DNA form, the CDR3 reads TGTGCCAGCAGCTCAGGACAGGGGTTGAACACTGAAGCTTTCTTT. This sequence joins TRBV5-5 and TRBJ1-1, with 9 bases aligning to TRBD1. Trimming took 3 bases from V and 0 from J; bases not matched to a gene: 3. CDR3 size: 15 residues. CDR1 and CDR2 from the germline V gene are SGHKS and YYEKEE (reference sequence).

The chain couples TRBV27 to TRBJ2-1, with D perhaps TRBD1 (6 bases). In germline, CDR1 is MNHEY, CDR2 SMNVEV (reference sequence). Trimming cost V 6 bases and J 2 bases, with 20 bases left between them. The CDR3 covers 17 residues. Here the CDR3 DNA reads TGTGCCAGCAGCCCTCAACCTGGACAGAAAACCTACAATGAGCAGTTCTTC. Its translation is CASSPQPGQKTYNEQFF.

Turning to this clone: The junction departs from germline at one end; a sequencing error may be responsible. This chain connects TRBV5-4 to TRBJ2-1; 7 nucleotides match TRBD2. Germline CDR1 and CDR2: SGHNT and YYREEE (reference sequence). CDR3 size: 17 residues. The CDR3 reads CASNLAVSGLMGNEQFF. In DNA, the CDR3 is TGTGCCAGCAACTTGGCCGTTAGCGGGTTGATGGGGAATGAGCAGTTCTTC.

V gene TRBV28 combines with J gene TRBJ1-5, with a tentative D call TRBD1 (5 bases). The CDR3 spans 15 residues. The germline V gene encodes CDR1 MDHEN and CDR2 SYDVKM. With 2 bases removed from V and 0 bases from J, the gap between germline ends came to 8 bases. The CDR3 DNA is TGTGCCAGCAGTTTAACAGGCCATAGCAATCAGCCCCAGCATTTT. Amino acid sequence: CASSLTGHSNQPQHF. The full variable domain, with the rest looked up from reference TRBV28 and TRBJ1-5, is DVKVTQSSRYLVKRTGEKVFLECVQDMDHENMFWYRQDPGLGLRLIYFSYDVKMKEKGDIPEGYSVSREKKERFSLILESASTNQTSMYLCASSLTGHSNQPQHFGDGTRLSIL.

The J gene is TRBJ2-5, the V gene TRBV29-1; tentative D call: TRBD1 (6 bases). Germline values: CDR1 SQVTM, CDR2 ANQGSEA. The CDR3 runs 12 residues. The germline V and J ends were trimmed by 8 bases and 7 bases, with 17 bases remaining between them. The CDR3, as DNA: TGCAGCATACGGACAGAGGCCAGGACCCAGTACTTC. It encodes CSIRTEARTQYF.

The rearrangement uses TRBV6-5 and TRBJ1-4; D is perhaps TRBD1 (5 bases). With 6 bases removed from V and 8 bases from J, the gap between germline ends came to 13 bases. There are 13 residues in the CDR3. Germline-derived CDR1 and CDR2 are MNHEY and SVGAGI. The CDR3 loop is CASSRGGDEKLFF. In DNA form, the CDR3 reads TGTGCCAGCAGCCGGGGAGGGGACGAAAAACTGTTTTTT.

The rearrangement uses TRBV4-2 and TRBJ2-3; D call uncertain. The CDR3 spans 14 residues. V shed 1 base and J shed 4 bases, with 9 bases lying between them. Germline lookup yields CDR1 LGHNA and CDR2 YNFKEQ. The CDR3 reads CASSQVLDADTQYF. The DNA for the CDR3 is TGTGCCAGCAGCCAAGTTTTAGATGCAGATACGCAGTATTTT.

The chain uses TRBV7-2 and TRBJ2-1, with D perhaps TRBD2 (6 bases). Deletions cut 7 bases from V and 6 bases from J, with 16 bases between. The V gene's germline CDR1 is SGHTA and CDR2 FQGNSA. This CDR3 is 14 amino acids long. Here the CDR3 DNA reads TGTGCCAGCACCGGGACTCTGATGGGCAATGAGCAGTTCTTC. Translated: CASTGTLMGNEQFF.

The chain has TRBV28 and TRBJ2-7, with 8 bases fitting TRBD2. The germline CDR1 and CDR2 sequences are MDHEN and SYDVKM. The length of the CDR3 is 13 residues. V dropped 4 bases and J dropped 5; count of bases not matched to a gene: 4. In nucleotides, the CDR3 is TGTGCCAGCAGTTGGGTCGGGGGGGACGAGCAGTACTTC. It specifies CASSWVGGDEQYF.

This CDR3 reads CASSFRVAGGSDTQYF. For the CDR3, the DNA is TGTGCCAGCAGTTTCCGGGTGGCGGGGGGCTCGGATACGCAGTATTTT. The chain recombines TRBV27 with TRBJ2-3, with 8 positions matching TRBD2. The CDR3 sequence is 16 residues long. Germline V CDR1 and CDR2: MNHEY, SMNVEV (reference sequence). V was pared by 3 bases and J by 6 bases, with 11 bases of the junction left unmatched.

Only a few counts were recorded for this clone. The chain has TRBV9 and TRBJ2-2; D gene uncertain. The germline gives CDR1 SGDLS, CDR2 YYNGEE. This CDR3 has 13 residues. V dropped 4 bases and J dropped 5 bases, with 9 bases sitting between them. The CDR3: CASSPVVTGELFF. The CDR3, as DNA: TGTGCCAGCAGCCCCGTCGTGACCGGGGAGCTGTTTTTT.